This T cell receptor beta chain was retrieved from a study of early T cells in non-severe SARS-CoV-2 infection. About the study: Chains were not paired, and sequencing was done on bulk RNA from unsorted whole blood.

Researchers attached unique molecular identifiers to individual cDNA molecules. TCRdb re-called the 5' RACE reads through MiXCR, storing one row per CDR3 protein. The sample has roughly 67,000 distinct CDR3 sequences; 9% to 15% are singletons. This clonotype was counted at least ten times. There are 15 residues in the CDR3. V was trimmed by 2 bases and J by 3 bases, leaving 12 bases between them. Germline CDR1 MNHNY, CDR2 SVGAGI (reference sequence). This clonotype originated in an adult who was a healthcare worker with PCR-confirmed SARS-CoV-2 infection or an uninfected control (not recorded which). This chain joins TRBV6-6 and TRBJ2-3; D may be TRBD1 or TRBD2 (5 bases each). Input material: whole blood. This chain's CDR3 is CASSYGGWGTDTQYF. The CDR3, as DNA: TGTGCCAGCAGTTACGGCGGGTGGGGGACAGATACGCAGTATTTT.